This T cell receptor beta chain was sequenced for a study of a mutant IDH1 vaccine in newly diagnosed glioma. Study as a whole: First vaccine doses came 4-6 weeks after radiotherapy alone, or with temozolomide cycles. Treated patients were roughly 60% male, around 38% female, mean age around 40 years. Patients arrived already treated with radiotherapy, temozolomide, or both, most having had both.

As for this clone: As yet, its antigen is unknown.

The germline V gene has CDR1 SGHTA and CDR2 FQGTGA. V lost 5 bases and J lost 5; bases outside the gene matches: 11. This CDR3 contains 15 residues. Time point described: week 35, safety follow-up. A single vaccine dose contained 300 ug of mutant IDH1 20-mer peptide, and topical imiquimod was used with it. Eight vaccinations went to patients in weeks 1, 3, 5, 7, 11, 15, 19, 23. Sequenced by immunoSEQ multiplex PCR; TCRdb stores in-frame clones only, minus some. The table includes approximately 60,000 clones, about 86% detected once. The sequence came from a man in his forties with glioma. The sequenced sample was PBMCs, obtained from a glioma patient whose treatment included an IDH1 peptide vaccine. V usage is TRBV7-3 and J usage is TRBJ2-5; 7 positions agree with TRBD2. The CDR3 is CASSQSGTWGETQYF. DNA of the CDR3: TGTGCCAGCAGCCAAAGCGGGACCTGGGGGGAGACCCAGTACTTC.